This T cell receptor beta chain was profiled in a study of radiotherapy plus CTLA-4 blockade in lung cancer listed by TCRdb under 2018. Background on the whole study: Among the enrolled patients, around 17% had an objective response, and 25% to 35% reached disease control.

The study at large found these results: The strongest predictors of response were reported to be early dynamic shifts in blood T cell clones along with a rise in serum interferon-beta following radiation. After treatment with radiotherapy and ipilimumab, TCR clones that came from tumors expanded in the peripheral blood.

The CDR3 runs 13 residues from the cysteine to the phenylalanine. Just the 39-base CDR3 DNA is kept, in frame starting at base 1. From the germline V gene, CDR1 is MDHEN and CDR2 is SYDVKM. V is cut by 4 bases and J by 6 bases, and the space between the germline ends is 10 bases. On this clone itself: What this receptor recognizes is not known. Base qualities are not at hand, and no much larger clone is one base apart.

Library method: the immunoSEQ multiplex PCR assay. The table comes from immuneACCESS by way of TCRdb, which keeps in-frame sequences with V and J called. Part of the clones is missing from these tables; in studies checked, under half for an unresolved V gene and the rest for unknown reasons. The sample has fewer than 85,000 clones on record, about 88% of them singletons. The ten largest make up less than 0.9% of the sample. The study tested focal radiation therapy combined with CTLA-4 blockade (ipilimumab) in patients with chemo-refractory metastatic non-small-cell lung cancer. Sequences were derived from peripheral blood, sampled from a patient treated with radiotherapy plus ipilimumab. The chain was built from TRBV28 and TRBJ1-5; the D segment cannot be called with confidence. This clonotype originated in a human donor with non-small cell lung cancer who had stable disease on radiotherapy plus ipilimumab. The CDR3 loop reads CASSSSMGQPQHF. The DNA sequence is given as TGTGCCAGCAGTTCGTCAATGGGTCAGCCCCAGCATTTT.